This T cell receptor beta chain was sequenced for a study of blood T cell repertoires in COVID-19. The overall study: Samples taken during acute and convalescent COVID-19 were collected in the United States, Italy and Spain.

The CDR3 is made up of 17 amino acids. CDR1 SSHAT and CDR2 FNYEAQ come from the germline V gene (reference sequence). The V gene lost 5 bases and the J gene lost 2 bases, with 19 bases spanning the gap. The method was immunoSEQ multiplex PCR; TCRdb's version includes in-frame clones alone and lacks a portion of them. The sample holds 130,000 to 150,000 clones, approximately 85% seen once. Specimen: peripheral blood. V gene TRBV7-7 combines with J gene TRBJ1-3; TRBD1 is a possible D gene (5 bases). The receptor comes from a woman aged 55-70 years with COVID-19, enrolled during active disease. The CDR3 protein is CASSGRGRRPAGNTIYF. Here the CDR3 DNA reads TGTGCCAGCAGCGGGAGGGGACGTCGACCGGCTGGAAACACCATATATTTT. Full variable domain (missing parts from reference TRBV7-7 and TRBJ1-3): GAGVSQSPRYKVTKRGQDVTLRCDPISSHATLYWYQQALGQGPEFLTYFNYEAQPDKSGLPSDRFSAERPEGSISTLTIQRTEQRDSAMYRCASSGRGRRPAGNTIYFGEGSWLTVV.